A single sample is the source of the 23 T cell receptor beta chains below, sequenced in a study of T cell repertoires in aging, cancer and after chemotherapy (dated 2019 in TCRdb). Instead of sorted cells or RNA, genomic DNA extracted from peripheral blood served as the source for amplifying TCR beta rearrangements. The instrument was an Illumina MiSeq. Rearranged TRB sequences spanning V, D and J segments were amplified in a multiplex touch-down PCR with a mixed TRB-A/B primer pool. TCRdb handled the public reads itself, with Q25 trimming in fastp and clone calling in MiXCR, and kept productive beta chains. Entries are consolidated by CDR3 protein sequence, retaining the most common genes and DNA. Across this sample there are several thousand distinct CDR3 sequences, with approximately 52% seen only once. The ten largest clones add up to approximately 3.5% of the sample. The specimen sequenced was blood. The receptors stem from a human donor with a solid tumor.

The chain's CDR3 is CASSLDVGEQYF. The CDR3 coding sequence is TGCGCCAGCAGCTTGGACGTGGGCGAGCAGTACTTC. The V gene is TRBV5-1, the J gene TRBJ2-7; no definite D call. CDR1 SGHRS and CDR2 YFSETQ come from the germline V gene. CDR3 size: 12 residues. Deletions cut 0 bases from V and 6 bases from J, with 7 bases between. The entire variable domain, with the rest obtained from reference TRBV5-1 and TRBJ2-7, is as follows: KAGVTQTPRYLIKTRGQQVTLSCSPISGHRSVSWYQQTPGQGLQFLFEYFSETQRNKGNFPGRFSGRQFSNSRSEMNVSTLELGDSALYLCASSLDVGEQYFGPGTRLTVT.

This clonotype was counted between two and nine times. CDR3 protein: CASRQGANYGYTF. The CDR3 bases are TGTGCCAGCAGACAGGGGGCTAACTATGGCTACACCTTC. This chain connects TRBV7-9 to TRBJ1-2; the match to TRBD1 covers 8 bases. The CDR3 extends over 13 amino acids. The junction had 0 bases not matched to a gene; V was cut back by 6 bases and J by 0 bases. Per germline, CDR1 SEHNR and CDR2 FQNEAQ (reference sequence).

This chain connects TRBV15 to TRBJ2-5; 12 nucleotides align to TRBD2. Germline trimming cut 3 bases from V and 5 bases from J; bases unmatched to any gene: 10. The CDR3 consists of 17 residues. Germline CDR1 reads LNHNV; CDR2 reads YYDKDF (reference sequence). CDR3 sequence (DNA): TGTGCCACCAGCAGTCTACCTAGCGGGAGGGCCGGGGAGACCCAGTACTTC. This gives the protein CATSSLPSGRAGETQYF. Using reference TRBV15 and TRBJ2-5 for the parts outside the CDR3, the full variable domain is DAMVIQNPRYQVTQFGKPVTLSCSQTLNHNVMYWYQQKSSQAPKLLFHYYDKDFNNEADTPDNFQSRRPNTSFCFLDIRSPGLGDTAMYLCATSSLPSGRAGETQYFGPGTRLLVL.

This clonotype turned up a few times. The chain has TRBV29-1 and TRBJ2-7; TRBD1 is a possible D gene (5 bases). Trimming took 5 bases from V and 2 from J, leaving 10 bases between them. The CDR3 has 12 amino acids. CDR1 and CDR2 (germline): SQVTM, ANQGSEA. The CDR3 loop is CSVSQGTYEQYF. The CDR3 bases are TGCAGCGTTTCGCAGGGTACCTACGAGCAGTACTTC.

The chain couples TRBV5-8 to TRBJ1-1; D gene uncertain. Trimming left V 0 bases short and J 4 bases short, with 10 bases between. CDR1 SGHTS and CDR2 YDEGEE come from the germline V gene. The CDR3 length is 14 residues. This chain's CDR3 is CASSLGISITEAFF. The CDR3 DNA reads as TGTGCCAGCAGCTTGGGCATTAGCATCACTGAAGCTTTCTTT.

This chain uses TRBV28 with TRBJ2-7, with D possibly being TRBD1 (5 bases). This CDR3 has 14 amino acids. CDR1 MDHEN and CDR2 SYDVKM come from the germline V gene. Trimming stripped 4 bases from V and 7 bases from J, with 17 bases between. The CDR3 protein is CASSYQGVRWEQYF. The CDR3 DNA follows: TGTGCCAGCAGTTACCAAGGGGTGAGGTGGGAGCAGTACTTC. The entire variable domain, with the rest obtained from reference TRBV28 and TRBJ2-7, is as follows: DVKVTQSSRYLVKRTGEKVFLECVQDMDHENMFWYRQDPGLGLRLIYFSYDVKMKEKGDIPEGYSVSREKKERFSLILESASTNQTSMYLCASSYQGVRWEQYFGPGTRLTVT.

This rearrangement joins TRBV9 to TRBJ1-1; 7 bases map to TRBD1. The junction had 1 base not matched to a gene; V was cut back by 2 bases and J by 0 bases. The germline gives CDR1 SGDLS, CDR2 YYNGEE. The CDR3 spans 14 residues. DNA of the CDR3: TGTGCCAGCAGCGTGGGGACAGTGAACACTGAAGCTTTCTTT. It specifies CASSVGTVNTEAFF. Combining the CDR3 with reference TRBV9 and TRBJ1-1 gives the whole variable domain DSGVTQTPKHLITATGQRVTLRCSPRSGDLSVYWYQQSLDQGLQFLIQYYNGEERAKGNILERFSAQQFPDLHSELNLSSLELGDSALYFCASSVGTVNTEAFFGQGTRLTVV.

The chain recombines TRBV4-1 with TRBJ2-3, with TRBD1 matching over 7 bases. J was trimmed by 4 bases and V by 3 bases; bases with no gene match: 4. Germline-derived CDR1 and CDR2 are MGHRA and YSYEKL. This CDR3 spans 14 amino acids. CDR3 bases: TGCGCCAGCAGCCACGGACAGGTAGCAGATACGCAGTATTTT. It translates to CASSHGQVADTQYF.

V and J are TRBV7-3 and TRBJ1-1; perhaps TRBD1 as D (5 bases). Germline V lookup: CDR1 SGHTA, CDR2 FQGTGA. This CDR3 spans 14 amino acids. V was shortened by 2 bases and J by 5 bases, with 12 bases between the two germline ends. The CDR3 nucleotides are TGTGCCAGCAGCTTAGGGGCGCCGATGACTGAAGCTTTCTTT. Translated: CASSLGAPMTEAFF.

This clonotype was counted only a few times. This chain links TRBV7-9 with TRBJ2-2, with a tentative D call TRBD1 (6 bases). V lost 1 base and J 4 bases, leaving 13 bases between the germline ends. Germline CDR1 SEHNR, CDR2 FQNEAQ (reference sequence). The CDR3 has 16 amino acids. The CDR3 loop reads CASSLVRGGVTGELFF. CDR3 in DNA: TGTGCCAGCAGCTTAGTCAGGGGCGGCGTCACCGGGGAGCTGTTTTTT. The variable domain in full, completed from reference TRBV7-9 and TRBJ2-2, reads DTGVSQNPRHKITKRGQNVTFRCDPISEHNRLYWYRQTLGQGPEFLTYFQNEAQLEKSRLLSDRFSAERPKGSFSTLEIQRTEQGDSAMYLCASSLVRGGVTGELFFGEGSRLTVL.

There are a few counts of this clonotype. V usage is TRBV7-2 and J usage is TRBJ2-7; no definite D call. Germline CDR1 is SGHTA and CDR2 is FQGNSA. Trimming shortened V by 2 bases and J by 0 bases, and 8 bases separated the two germline ends. The CDR3 runs 14 residues. The CDR3 loop is CASSLWAGSYEQYF. The CDR3 region has the DNA TGTGCCAGCAGCTTATGGGCTGGCTCCTACGAGCAGTACTTC.

The J gene is TRBJ2-1, the V gene TRBV7-9; D is ambiguous. CDR3 length: 13 residues. V lost 1 base, J lost 5 bases, and 6 bases lay in between. Germline CDR1 and CDR2: SEHNR and FQNEAQ (reference sequence). CDR3 protein: CASSLEVDNEQFF. CDR3 DNA sequence: TGTGCCAGCAGCTTAGAGGTGGACAATGAGCAGTTCTTC.

The rearrangement joins TRBV6-2 or TRBV6-3 to TRBJ1-2; no firm D call. The CDR3 runs 13 residues. Trimming left V 2 bases short and J 2 bases short, with 6 bases between. From germline, CDR1 is MNHEY and CDR2 SVGEGT. CDR3 nucleotides: TGTGCCAGCAGTTACGCCGCAAACTATGGCTACACCTTC. Its translation: CASSYAANYGYTF.

The V gene is TRBV7-2, the J gene TRBJ1-5; 7 bases map to TRBD1. With V trimmed by 4 bases and J by 1 base, 1 base remained unmatched. The CDR3 extends over 14 amino acids. Germline loops: CDR1 SGHTA, CDR2 FQGNSA. This CDR3 is CASSSQGSNQPQHF. The DNA for the CDR3 is TGTGCCAGCAGCTCACAGGGGAGCAATCAGCCCCAGCATTTT. The complete variable domain, with remaining parts taken from reference TRBV7-2 and TRBJ1-5, reads GAGVSQSPSNKVTEKGKDVELRCDPISGHTALYWYRQSLGQGLEFLIYFQGNSAPDKSGLPSDRFSAERTGGSVSTLTIQRTQQEDSAVYLCASSSQGSNQPQHFGDGTRLSIL.

This clonotype was detected a few times. The chain carries TRBV11-1 and TRBJ2-1; TRBD2 matches 12 bases. The V gene end was trimmed by 1 base and the J gene end by 6 bases; junction bases not matched to a gene: 4. The CDR3 sequence is 16 residues long. Germline V CDR1 and CDR2: SGHAT, FQDESV (reference sequence). The chain's CDR3 is CASSLGGLAGFNEQFF. The CDR3 nucleotides read TGTGCCAGCAGCTTAGGGGGACTAGCGGGTTTCAATGAGCAGTTCTTC.

The V and J genes are TRBV7-2 and TRBJ2-7, with TRBD2 as a possible D gene (6 bases). The V end lost 5 bases, the J end lost 4 bases, and 24 bases lay between the germline ends. CDR3 length equals 17 residues. Germline CDR1 SGHTA, CDR2 FQGNSA. The CDR3 DNA is TGTGCCAGCAGCCTACCAACGGCAGGGTGGGGGAGGTACGAGCAGTACTTC. Amino acids: CASSLPTAGWGRYEQYF.

The chain employs TRBV7-2 and TRBJ2-3, with 9 bases matching TRBD2. The germline gives CDR1 SGHTA, CDR2 FQGNSA. The ends lost 8 bases at V and 8 bases at J; junction bases unmatched: 8. The CDR3 loop spans 13 amino acids. For the CDR3, the DNA is TGTGCCAGCGGACCTAGCGGGGCCGGTACGCAGTATTTT. Its protein product is CASGPSGAGTQYF.

V and J are TRBV29-1 and TRBJ2-7; D perhaps matches TRBD2 (6 bases). The germline CDR1 and CDR2 sequences are SQVTM and ANQGSEA. The CDR3 has 12 amino acids. Trimming left V 6 bases short and J 0 bases short, with 9 bases between. Here the CDR3 reads CSVEGTSYEQYF. DNA for the CDR3: TGCAGCGTGGAGGGGACCTCCTACGAGCAGTACTTC.

The chain is built from TRBV28 and TRBJ1-1; D gene ambiguous. V was shortened by 8 bases and J by 1 base, with 11 bases between the two germline ends. The CDR3 has 13 residues. Germline CDR1 MDHEN, CDR2 SYDVKM. The CDR3 DNA reads TGTGCCAGCTGTGTCGGCGGGAACACTGAAGCTTTCTTT. Translating it yields CASCVGGNTEAFF.

The genes are TRBV20-1 and TRBJ2-1; 12 bases are shared with TRBD2. V gave up 6 bases and J gave up 5 bases; unmatched junction bases: 8. Germline CDR1 is DFQATT and CDR2 is SNEGSKA (reference sequence). The CDR3 loop spans 15 amino acids. CDR3: CSARLAGVLNNEQFF. The DNA for the CDR3 is TGCAGTGCGAGACTAGCGGGAGTGTTGAACAATGAGCAGTTCTTC.

The gene calls are TRBV6-5 and TRBJ2-3; tentative D call: TRBD2 (5 bases). This CDR3 is 16 amino acids long. Per the germline V gene, CDR1 is MNHEY and CDR2 is SVGAGI. Trimming took 6 bases from V and 4 from J, leaving 20 bases between them. DNA of the CDR3: TGTGCCAGCAGCCCCGGACTCTTATGGTCTGCAGATACGCAGTATTTT. Translation: CASSPGLLWSADTQYF.

The CDR3 DNA reads TGTGCCAGCAGCCGCGACATAACTAATGAAAAACTGTTTTTT. Its translation is CASSRDITNEKLFF. The chain is built from TRBV14 and TRBJ1-4; D ambiguous. The V and J ends lost 4 bases and 1 base respectively, with 7 bases between them. Looked up from germline, CDR1 is SGHDN and CDR2 is FVKESK. The CDR3 is made up of 14 amino acids. The full variable domain, rest sourced from reference TRBV14 and TRBJ1-4, is EAGVTQFPSHSVIEKGQTVTLRCDPISGHDNLYWYRRVMGKEIKFLLHFVKESKQDESGMPNNRFLAERTGGTYSTLKVQPAELEDSGVYFCASSRDITNEKLFFGSGTQLSVL.

V usage is TRBV27 and J usage is TRBJ2-2; 11 bases are shared with TRBD2. CDR3 length: 13 residues. Germline V CDR1 and CDR2: MNHEY, SMNVEV (reference sequence). The J segment lost 7 bases and the V segment lost 8 bases, leaving 3 bases of the junction unmatched. The DNA of the CDR3 is TGTGCCAGCCGACTAGCGGGACACGGGGAGCTGTTTTTT. Translation gives CASRLAGHGELFF.